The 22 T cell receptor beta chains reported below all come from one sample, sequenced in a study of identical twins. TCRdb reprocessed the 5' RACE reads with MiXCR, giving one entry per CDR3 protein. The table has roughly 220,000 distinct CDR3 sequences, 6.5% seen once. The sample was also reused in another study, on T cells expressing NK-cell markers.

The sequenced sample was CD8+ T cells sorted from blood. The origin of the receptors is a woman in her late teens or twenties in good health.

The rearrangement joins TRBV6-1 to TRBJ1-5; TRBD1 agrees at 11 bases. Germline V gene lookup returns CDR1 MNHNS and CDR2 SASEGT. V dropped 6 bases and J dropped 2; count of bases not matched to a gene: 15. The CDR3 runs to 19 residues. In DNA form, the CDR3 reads TGTGCCAGCAGCCCCATTACGGACAGGGGGCAGTATGGCAATCAGCCCCAGCATTTT. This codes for CASSPITDRGQYGNQPQHF.

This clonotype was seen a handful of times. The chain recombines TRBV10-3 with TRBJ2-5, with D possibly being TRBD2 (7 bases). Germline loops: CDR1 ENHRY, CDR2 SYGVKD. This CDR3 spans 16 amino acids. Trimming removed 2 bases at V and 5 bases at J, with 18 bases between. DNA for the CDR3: TGTGCCATCAGTGAGGGGGGGCTAGCGGTGTTGGAGACCCAGTACTTC. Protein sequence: CAISEGGLAVLETQYF.

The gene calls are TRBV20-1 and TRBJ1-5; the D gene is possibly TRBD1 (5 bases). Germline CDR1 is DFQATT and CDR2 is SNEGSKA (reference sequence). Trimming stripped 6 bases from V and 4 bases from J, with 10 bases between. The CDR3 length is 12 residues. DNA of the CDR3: TGCAGTGCAGGGGACGGTAATCAGCCCCAGCATTTT. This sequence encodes CSAGDGNQPQHF.

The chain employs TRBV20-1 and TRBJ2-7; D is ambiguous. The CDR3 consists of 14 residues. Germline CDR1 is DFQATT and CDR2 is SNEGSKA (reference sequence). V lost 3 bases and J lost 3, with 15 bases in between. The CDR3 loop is CSARSALQIYEQYF. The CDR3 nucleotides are TGCAGTGCTAGGTCGGCCCTACAGATCTACGAGCAGTACTTC.

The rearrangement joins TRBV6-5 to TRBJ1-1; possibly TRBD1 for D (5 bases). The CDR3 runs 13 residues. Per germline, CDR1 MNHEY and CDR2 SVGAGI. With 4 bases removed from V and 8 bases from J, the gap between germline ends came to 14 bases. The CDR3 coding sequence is TGTGCCAGCAGTTGGGGACGAGGGACCGAAGCTTTCTTT. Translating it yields CASSWGRGTEAFF.

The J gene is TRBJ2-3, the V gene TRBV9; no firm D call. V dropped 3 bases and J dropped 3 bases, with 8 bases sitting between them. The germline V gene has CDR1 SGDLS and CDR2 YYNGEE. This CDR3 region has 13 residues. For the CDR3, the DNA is TGTGCCAGCAGCGCGCTCCCGACAGATACGCAGTATTTT. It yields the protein CASSALPTDTQYF.

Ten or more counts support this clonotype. CDR3 bases: TGTGCCAGCTCGGACAGGTTGAGGAATGAGCAGTTCTTC. This translates into CASSDRLRNEQFF. The chain employs TRBV2 and TRBJ2-1; TRBD1 matches at 7 bases. V trimming: 8 bases; J trimming: 7 bases; junction bases outside the gene matches: 8. Per the germline V gene, CDR1 is SNHLY and CDR2 is FYNNEI. This CDR3 has 13 amino acids.

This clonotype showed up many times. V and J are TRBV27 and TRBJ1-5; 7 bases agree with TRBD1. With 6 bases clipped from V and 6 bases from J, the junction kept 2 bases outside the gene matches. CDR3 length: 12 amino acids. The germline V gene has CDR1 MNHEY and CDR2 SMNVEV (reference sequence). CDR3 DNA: TGTGCCAGCAGCAGGGGGGGTCAGCCCCAGCATTTT. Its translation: CASSRGGQPQHF.

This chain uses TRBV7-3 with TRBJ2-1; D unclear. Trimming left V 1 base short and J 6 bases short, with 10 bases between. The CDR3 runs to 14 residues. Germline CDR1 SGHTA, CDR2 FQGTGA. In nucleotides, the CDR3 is TGTGCCAGCAGCTTAAAGGGTAGATTCAATGAGCAGTTCTTC. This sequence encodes CASSLKGRFNEQFF.

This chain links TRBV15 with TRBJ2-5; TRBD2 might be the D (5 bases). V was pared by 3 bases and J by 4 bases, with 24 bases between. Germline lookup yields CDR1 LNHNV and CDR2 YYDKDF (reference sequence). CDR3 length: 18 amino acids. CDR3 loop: CATSSPWERIGPPETQYF. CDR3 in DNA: TGTGCCACCAGCAGCCCGTGGGAGAGGATAGGACCTCCAGAGACCCAGTACTTC.

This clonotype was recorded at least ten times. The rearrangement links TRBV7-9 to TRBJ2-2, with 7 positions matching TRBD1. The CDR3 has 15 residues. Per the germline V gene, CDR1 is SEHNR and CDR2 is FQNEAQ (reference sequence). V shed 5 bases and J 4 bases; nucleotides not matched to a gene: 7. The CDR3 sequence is CASSNRDSATGELFF. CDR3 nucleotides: TGTGCCAGCAGCAACCGGGACAGTGCCACCGGGGAGCTGTTTTTT.

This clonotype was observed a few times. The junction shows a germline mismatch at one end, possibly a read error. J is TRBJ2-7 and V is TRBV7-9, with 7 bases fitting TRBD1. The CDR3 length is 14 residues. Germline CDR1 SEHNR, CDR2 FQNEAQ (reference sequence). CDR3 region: CASSPGQTPYGQYF. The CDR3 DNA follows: TGTGCCAGCAGCCCGGGACAGACACCCTACGGGCAGTACTTC.

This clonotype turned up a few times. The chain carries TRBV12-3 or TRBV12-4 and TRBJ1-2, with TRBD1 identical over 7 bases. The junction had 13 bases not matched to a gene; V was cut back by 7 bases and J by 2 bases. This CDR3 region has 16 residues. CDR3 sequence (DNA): TGTGCCAGCATAAGGGACAGCTTATATGCCAACTATGGCTACACCTTC. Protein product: CASIRDSLYANYGYTF.

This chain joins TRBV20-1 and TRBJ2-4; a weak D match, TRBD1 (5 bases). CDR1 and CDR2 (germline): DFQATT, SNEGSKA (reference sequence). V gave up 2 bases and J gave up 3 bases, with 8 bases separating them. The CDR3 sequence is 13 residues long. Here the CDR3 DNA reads TGCAGTGCTAGACTCAGGGACAAAAACATTCAGTACTTC. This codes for CSARLRDKNIQYF.

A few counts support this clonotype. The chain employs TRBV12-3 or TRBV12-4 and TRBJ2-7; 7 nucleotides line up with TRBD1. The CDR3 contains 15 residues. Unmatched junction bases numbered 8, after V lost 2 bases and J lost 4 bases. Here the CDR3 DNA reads TGTGCCAGCAGTTTACCCTATGAACAGGGGTACGAGCAGTACTTC. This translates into CASSLPYEQGYEQYF.

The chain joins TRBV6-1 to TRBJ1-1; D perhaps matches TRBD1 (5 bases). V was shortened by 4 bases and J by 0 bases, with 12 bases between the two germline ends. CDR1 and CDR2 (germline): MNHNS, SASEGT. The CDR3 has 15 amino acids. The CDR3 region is CASSVGGRLNTEAFF. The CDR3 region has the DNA TGTGCCAGCAGTGTTGGGGGGAGGCTGAACACTGAAGCTTTCTTT.

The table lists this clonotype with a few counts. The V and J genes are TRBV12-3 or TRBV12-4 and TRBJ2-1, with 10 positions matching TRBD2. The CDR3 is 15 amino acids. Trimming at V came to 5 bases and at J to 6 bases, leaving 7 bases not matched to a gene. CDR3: CASSHGASGGNEQFF. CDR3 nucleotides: TGTGCCAGCAGTCACGGGGCTAGCGGGGGCAATGAGCAGTTCTTC.

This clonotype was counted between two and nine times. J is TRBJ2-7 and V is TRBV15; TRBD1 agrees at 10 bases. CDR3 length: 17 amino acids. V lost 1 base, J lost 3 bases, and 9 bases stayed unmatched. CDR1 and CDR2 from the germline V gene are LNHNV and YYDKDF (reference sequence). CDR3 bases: TGTGCCACCAGCAGAGCCTCCGGGACAGGGGCTGGCTACGAGCAGTACTTC. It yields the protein CATSRASGTGAGYEQYF.

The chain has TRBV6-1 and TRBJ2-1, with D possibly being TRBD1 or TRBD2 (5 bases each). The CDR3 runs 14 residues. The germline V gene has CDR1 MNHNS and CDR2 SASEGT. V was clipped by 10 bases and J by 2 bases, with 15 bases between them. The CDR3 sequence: CATSPGPPYNEQFF. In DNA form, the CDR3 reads TGTGCCACCTCTCCGGGACCGCCCTACAATGAGCAGTTCTTC.

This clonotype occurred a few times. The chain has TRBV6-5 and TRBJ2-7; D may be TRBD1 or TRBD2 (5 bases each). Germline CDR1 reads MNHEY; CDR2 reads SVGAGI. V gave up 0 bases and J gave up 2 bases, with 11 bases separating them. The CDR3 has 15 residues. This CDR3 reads CASSYSGDGAYEQYF. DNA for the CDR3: TGTGCCAGCAGTTACTCGGGGGATGGGGCCTACGAGCAGTACTTC.

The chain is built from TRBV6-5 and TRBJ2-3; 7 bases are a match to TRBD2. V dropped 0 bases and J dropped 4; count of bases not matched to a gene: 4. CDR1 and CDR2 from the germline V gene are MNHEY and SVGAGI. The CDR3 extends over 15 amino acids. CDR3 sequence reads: CASSYSRGRPDTQYF. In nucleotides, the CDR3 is TGTGCCAGCAGTTACTCTCGCGGGAGACCAGATACGCAGTATTTT.

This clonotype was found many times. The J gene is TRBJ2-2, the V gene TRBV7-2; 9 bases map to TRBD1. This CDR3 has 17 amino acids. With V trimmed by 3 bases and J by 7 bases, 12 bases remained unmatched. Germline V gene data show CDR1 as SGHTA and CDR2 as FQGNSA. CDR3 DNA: TGTGCCAGCAGCTTGGTTGTGGGACAGGGATTATTCGGGGAGCTGTTTTTT. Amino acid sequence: CASSLVVGQGLFGELFF. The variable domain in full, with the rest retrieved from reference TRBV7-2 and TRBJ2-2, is GAGVSQSPSNKVTEKGKDVELRCDPISGHTALYWYRQSLGQGLEFLIYFQGNSAPDKSGLPSDRFSAERTGGSVSTLTIQRTQQEDSAVYLCASSLVVGQGLFGELFFGEGSRLTVL.